Below are 15 T cell receptor beta chains sequenced from a single sample in a study of beta chain features in type 1 diabetes. Findings of the study overall: For Type 1 diabetes patients, all four CD4+ subsets carried TCRB CDR3s that were moderately but significantly shorter.

Of the isolated RNA, all was reverse transcribed, and so the sequenced material was expressed TCRB transcripts. Clones were sequenced by immunoSEQ multiplex PCR, and TCRdb holds only the in-frame ones, with some missing. The sample has about 650,000 clones; approximately 13% are singletons. These receptors have no identified antigens. Sample: naive CD4+ T cells from blood. Every receptor here comes from a man younger than 45 with type 1 diabetes.

This clone was detected a few times. This chain links TRBV7-8 with TRBJ2-1; either TRBD1 or TRBD2 may fit D (6 bases each). The CDR3 loop spans 14 amino acids. V was clipped by 3 bases and J by 4 bases, with 10 bases between them. CDR1 is SGHVS and CDR2 is FQNEAQ in the germline V gene. The CDR3 DNA is TGTGCCAGCAGCTTTCCGGGGGCGTACAATGAGCAGTTCTTC. It codes for CASSFPGAYNEQFF.

This clone was seen a handful of times. V gene TRBV27 combines with J gene TRBJ1-4, with 7 bases fitting TRBD1. CDR3 length equals 14 residues. Germline CDR1 and CDR2: MNHEY and SMNVEV (reference sequence). The V segment lost 5 bases and the J segment 4 bases; nucleotides outside the gene matches: 4. CDR3 in amino acids: CASSGDRDNEKLFF. CDR3 sequence (DNA): TGTGCCAGCAGTGGAGACAGGGATAATGAAAAACTGTTTTTT.

The rearrangement joins TRBV4-3 to TRBJ1-2; 7 positions agree with TRBD1. The V gene end was trimmed by 1 base and the J gene end by 2 bases; junction bases not matched to a gene: 4. Germline values: CDR1 LGHNA, CDR2 YSLEER. This CDR3 spans 15 amino acids. In nucleotides, the CDR3 is TGCGCCAGCAGCCAAGCTCAGGGGGTGAACTATGGCTACACCTTC. Residues: CASSQAQGVNYGYTF.

The sample holds a few counts of this clone. J is TRBJ1-2 and V is TRBV29-1; D gene uncertain. From germline, CDR1 is SQVTM and CDR2 ANQGSEA. The V and J ends lost 4 bases and 8 bases respectively, with 14 bases between them. The CDR3 consists of 12 residues. In DNA form, the CDR3 reads TGCAGCGTTGGGGATATCGCTATGGGCTACACCTTC. The encoded protein is CSVGDIAMGYTF.

V usage is TRBV11-3 and J usage is TRBJ2-3; 11 nucleotides align to TRBD2. The trim removed 5 bases at V and 3 bases at J, leaving 7 bases unmatched. This CDR3 spans 16 amino acids. Germline CDR1 SGHNT, CDR2 YENEEA. CDR3 nucleotides: TGTGCCAGCAGCCGCTCACTAGCGGGGGTGACAGATACGCAGTATTTT. This codes for CASSRSLAGVTDTQYF.

The table lists this clone with a few counts. V gene TRBV7-7 combines with J gene TRBJ2-1; no clear D gene. The germline V gene has CDR1 SSHAT and CDR2 FNYEAQ (reference sequence). The CDR3 runs to 14 residues. Trimming took 2 bases from V and 0 from J, leaving 5 bases between them. The CDR3 is CASSLSSSYNEQFF. DNA of the CDR3: TGTGCCAGCAGCTTAAGCAGCTCCTACAATGAGCAGTTCTTC.

This clone was counted a few times. This rearrangement joins TRBV5-1 to TRBJ2-6; D gene ambiguous. The V end lost 0 bases, the J end lost 1 base, and 5 bases lay between the germline ends. This CDR3 region has 15 residues. The V gene's germline CDR1 is SGHRS and CDR2 YFSETQ. In nucleotides, the CDR3 is TGCGCCAGCAGCTTGGAGTCATCTGGGGCCAACGTCCTGACTTTC. Encoded protein: CASSLESSGANVLTF.

This clone was counted between two and nine times. Other nucleotide sequences in the sample specify the same CDR3. The V call is TRBV11-3, the J call TRBJ2-7; D gene unclear. The CDR3 is 11 residues long. The V gene's germline CDR1 is SGHNT and CDR2 YENEEA. V was pared by 4 bases and J by 2 bases, with 3 bases between. The CDR3 loop reads CASSSTYEQYF. CDR3 sequence (DNA): TGTGCCAGCAGCTCAACCTACGAGCAGTACTTC.

This chain connects TRBV19 to TRBJ1-4; D gene ambiguous. The germline V gene has CDR1 LNHDA and CDR2 SQIVND (reference sequence). The CDR3 extends over 12 amino acids. Trimming left V 6 bases short and J 5 bases short, with 7 bases between. The CDR3 here is CASSIRNEKLFF. The CDR3, as DNA: TGTGCCAGTAGCATAAGGAATGAAAAACTGTTTTTT.

This clone was observed a few times. This rearrangement joins TRBV7-2 to TRBJ1-4; D might be TRBD1 (5 bases). The germline V gene encodes CDR1 SGHTA and CDR2 FQGNSA. The V gene lost 5 bases and the J gene lost 10 bases, with 14 bases spanning the gap. The CDR3 consists of 13 residues. CDR3 sequence reads: CASSARGGGKLFF. Here the CDR3 DNA reads TGTGCCAGCAGCGCGCGGGGGGGAGGAAAACTGTTTTTT.

The table lists this clone with a few counts. The chain combines TRBV7-9 with TRBJ1-2; D is uncertain. V dropped 5 bases and J dropped 1 base, with 11 bases sitting between them. The CDR3 has 14 amino acids. Germline CDR1 reads SEHNR; CDR2 reads FQNEAQ (reference sequence). This CDR3 reads CASSPDGLNYGYTF. The CDR3 coding sequence is TGTGCCAGCAGCCCCGACGGACTTAACTATGGCTACACCTTC.

This clone occurred a few times. The chain couples TRBV5-4 to TRBJ2-3; 10 nucleotides match TRBD1. This CDR3 comprises 16 residues. The junction had 9 bases not matched to a gene; V was cut back by 4 bases and J by 4 bases. Germline V gives CDR1 SGHNT, CDR2 YYREEE (reference sequence). The CDR3 bases are TGTGCCAGCAGCCTAGTTCCGGGACAGGGGTCAGATACGCAGTATTTT. Its translation is CASSLVPGQGSDTQYF.

Only a few counts were recorded for this clone. A read error may account for a junction end that differs from germline. The genes are TRBV7-7 and TRBJ2-5; no clear D. This CDR3 is 13 amino acids long. CDR1 is SSHAT, CDR2 FNYEAQ, per germline (reference sequence). CDR3 bases: TGTGCTAGCACCGGTGGGGTTATGGAGACCCAGTACTTC. Protein: CASTGGVMETQYF.

The chain joins TRBV6-6 to TRBJ2-5; possibly TRBD2 for D (7 bases). The CDR3 has 13 amino acids. The germline CDR1 and CDR2 sequences are MNHNY and SVGAGI (reference sequence). V dropped 7 bases and J dropped 5 bases, with 14 bases sitting between them. CDR3 in amino acids: CASMGGGAETQYF. CDR3 bases: TGTGCCAGCATGGGGGGGGGCGCGGAGACCCAGTACTTC.

The genes are TRBV30 and TRBJ2-3; D may be TRBD1 (7 bases). The CDR3 length is 16 residues. CDR1 is GTSNPN, CDR2 SVGIG, per germline (reference sequence). V was clipped by 5 bases and J by 2 bases, with 20 bases between them. This chain's CDR3 is CAWGGGGTAYTDTQYF. The CDR3 DNA reads as TGTGCCTGGGGGGGAGGCGGGACAGCTTACACAGATACGCAGTATTTT.